This T cell receptor (beta chain) was recovered during a study of blood T cells in healthy people across ages. At the level of the study: Per every two T cells, about one barcoded beta molecule was captured by template switching. General study results and limits: Significant beta diversity loss was already apparent by age about 42, declining roughly linearly.

Turning to this clonotype: Its antigen remains unidentified.

CDR1 and CDR2 (germline): DFQATT, SNEGSKA (reference sequence). The CDR3 length is 16 residues. A sample-barcoded 5' primer and a J-beta primer mix were used in a second PCR of roughly 7 to 12 cycles. Unique molecular identifiers of 12 random nucleotides labeled each cDNA. Samples each returned at least 3 million CDR3-containing paired-end reads. In TCRdb, the 5' RACE reads were re-called with MiXCR into one record per CDR3 protein. The sample carries 630,000 or so distinct CDR3 sequences, roughly 32% recorded once. The chain carries TRBV20-1 and TRBJ2-5, with unresolved D. The J call is in doubt because the DNA end fits TRBJ2-7 better. This TCR derives from a woman over 75 in good health. The sequenced material came from blood. CDR3 coding DNA: TGCAGTGCTAGTTGGCTCGTAGGATCTAGGGAATCCGAGCAGTACTTC. Translated, it gives CSASWLVGSRESEQYF.